A single sample gave rise to the 20 T cell receptor beta chains below, sequenced in a study of T cells after posttransplantation cyclophosphamide. The method was immunoSEQ multiplex PCR; TCRdb's version includes in-frame clones alone and lacks a portion of them. The sample lists 2,500 to 3,500 clones, roughly four fifths occurring once. The sequencing input was PBMCs. All receptors come from a man aged 30 to 45 with a blood cancer, CMV-positive, and with a related stem cell donor.

The chain links TRBV11-3 to TRBJ2-1, with TRBD1 matching 8 bases. With V trimmed by 4 bases and J by 5 bases, 7 bases remained unmatched. Germline V gene sequence: CDR1 SGHNT, CDR2 YENEEA. CDR3 size: 15 residues. CDR3 sequence: CASSSGQGIDNEQFF. CDR3 in DNA: TGTGCCAGCAGCTCCGGACAGGGAATTGACAATGAGCAGTTCTTC.

The V and J genes are TRBV7-2 and TRBJ2-6; tentatively, D is TRBD1 (5 bases). Germline lookup yields CDR1 SGHTA and CDR2 FQGNSA. CDR3 length: 15 amino acids. Trimming pared 4 bases from V and 3 bases from J, leaving 10 bases between. The chain's CDR3 is CASSSQGGGANVLTF. CDR3 bases: TGTGCCAGCAGCTCGCAGGGCGGTGGGGCCAACGTCCTGACTTTC.

The chain recombines TRBV28 with TRBJ1-1; D not resolved. This CDR3 comprises 15 residues. V was trimmed by 3 bases and J by 1 base, leaving 12 bases between them. In germline, CDR1 is MDHEN, CDR2 SYDVKM. Here the CDR3 DNA reads TGTGCCAGCAGTTTCTTCGGTTTCGAGAACACTGAAGCTTTCTTT. It encodes CASSFFGFENTEAFF.

This chain links TRBV28 with TRBJ2-6, with D perhaps matching TRBD1 (7 bases). This CDR3 contains 16 residues. Looked up from germline, CDR1 is MDHEN and CDR2 is SYDVKM. Between the trimmed V and J ends, which lost 10 bases and 0 bases, there was a span of 16 bases. CDR3 DNA: TGTGCCATTTTAGGGGGCGGGGACTCTGGGGCCAACGTCCTGACTTTC. It specifies CAILGGGDSGANVLTF.

The genes are TRBV6-5 and TRBJ1-5, with TRBD1 matching over 7 bases. Germline V gene sequence: CDR1 MNHEY, CDR2 SVGAGI. The CDR3 runs to 13 residues. J lost 5 bases, V lost 6 bases, and 4 bases had no gene match. The CDR3 sequence: CASRGDSYQPQHF. CDR3 coding DNA: TGTGCCAGCAGGGGGGACAGCTATCAGCCCCAGCATTTT.

V and J are TRBV9 and TRBJ2-1; 9 nucleotides match TRBD2. The CDR3 is made up of 15 amino acids. The V segment lost 0 bases and the J segment 4 bases; nucleotides outside the gene matches: 2. Germline V gene sequence: CDR1 SGDLS, CDR2 YYNGEE. CDR3 sequence (DNA): TGTGCCAGCAGCGTAGGGGCGGGAGGGTACAATGAGCAGTTCTTC. Protein sequence: CASSVGAGGYNEQFF.

Concerning this clone: One end of the junction varies from germline; a read error may be responsible. The V call is TRBV27, the J call TRBJ1-5; D might be TRBD1 (5 bases). CDR3 size: 15 residues. Germline V gene sequence: CDR1 MNHEY, CDR2 SMNVEV (reference sequence). CDR3 sequence (DNA): TGTACCAGCAGCCGGGGGGGTCTTAGCAATCAGCCCCAGCATTTT. Its protein is CTSSRGGLSNQPQHF.

The chain carries TRBV7-8 and TRBJ1-2, with D possibly being TRBD1 (6 bases). There are 17 residues in the CDR3. CDR1 is SGHVS and CDR2 is FQNEAQ in the germline V gene. Trimming stripped 1 base from V and 6 bases from J, with 21 bases between. In DNA, the CDR3 is TGTGCCAGCAGCTTAGTCCCGCTCCAACAGGGTATCAATGGCTACACCTTC. Residues: CASSLVPLQQGINGYTF. The whole variable domain, remainder taken from reference TRBV7-8 and TRBJ1-2, is GAGVSQSPRYKVAKRGQDVALRCDPISGHVSLFWYQQALGQGPEFLTYFQNEAQLDKSGLPSDRFFAERPEGSVSTLKIQRTQQEDSAVYLCASSLVPLQQGINGYTFGSGTRLTVV.

The V gene is TRBV7-2, the J gene TRBJ1-5; no clear D gene. The CDR3 runs to 13 residues. With 5 bases removed from V and 0 bases from J, the gap between germline ends came to 5 bases. Germline CDR1 reads SGHTA; CDR2 reads FQGNSA. CDR3: CASSEGSNQPQHF. The CDR3 DNA reads as TGTGCCAGCAGCGAGGGTAGCAATCAGCCCCAGCATTTT.

This rearrangement joins TRBV9 to TRBJ1-2; 8 bases fit TRBD1. The CDR3 is made up of 15 amino acids. Germline trimming cut 4 bases from V and 6 bases from J; bases unmatched to any gene: 11. In germline, CDR1 is SGDLS, CDR2 YYNGEE. Here the CDR3 reads CASSTQSRGPHGYTF. CDR3 bases: TGTGCCAGCAGCACTCAGAGCAGGGGGCCTCATGGCTACACCTTC.

The rearrangement links TRBV9 to TRBJ1-4; 8 bases are a match to TRBD1. The CDR3 length is 14 residues. Germline V gene lookup returns CDR1 SGDLS and CDR2 YYNGEE. V lost 4 bases, J lost 8 bases, and 7 bases stayed unmatched. The CDR3 loop is CASSKTGAGEKLFF. The CDR3 DNA reads TGTGCCAGCAGCAAGACAGGGGCGGGAGAAAAACTGTTTTTT.

The chain carries TRBV4-3 and TRBJ1-2; D is unresolved. With 3 bases removed from V and 2 bases from J, the gap between germline ends came to 7 bases. Per the germline V gene, CDR1 is LGHNA and CDR2 is YSLEER. The CDR3 has 13 amino acids. CDR3 sequence: CASSHAGNYGYTF. In DNA, the CDR3 is TGCGCCAGCAGCCACGCGGGAAACTATGGCTACACCTTC.

This clone turned up a few times. The V gene is TRBV2, the J gene TRBJ1-2, with 7 nucleotides matching TRBD1. Unmatched junction bases numbered 11, after V lost 6 bases and J lost 4 bases. Per the germline V gene, CDR1 is SNHLY and CDR2 is FYNNEI. CDR3 length: 15 amino acids. DNA for the CDR3: TGTGCCAGCAGACGGGTCGTTGACAGGGCCTATGGCTACACCTTC. As protein: CASRRVVDRAYGYTF. Complete variable domain (other parts from reference TRBV2 and TRBJ1-2): EPEVTQTPSHQVTQMGQEVILRCVPISNHLYFYWYRQILGQKVEFLVSFYNNEISEKSEIFDDQFSVERPDGSNFTLKIRSTKLEDSAMYFCASRRVVDRAYGYTFGSGTRLTVV.

The chain couples TRBV28 to TRBJ1-5; D uncertain. Trimming cost V 11 bases and J 3 bases, with 14 bases left between them. The CDR3 covers 13 residues. Germline assignment: CDR1 MDHEN and CDR2 SYDVKM. In DNA form, the CDR3 reads TGTGCCGGAGTATCGGGGTCCAATCAGCCCCAGCATTTT. This gives the protein CAGVSGSNQPQHF.

V is TRBV6-5 and J is TRBJ1-5; D remains ambiguous. The germline gives CDR1 MNHEY, CDR2 SVGAGI. The germline V and J ends were trimmed by 6 bases and 4 bases, with 10 bases remaining between them. The CDR3 consists of 13 residues. In DNA form, the CDR3 reads TGTGCCAGCAGCCGAGGCCTGAATCAGCCCCAGCATTTT. Translation gives CASSRGLNQPQHF.

Details on this clone: The conserved phenylalanine or tryptophan normally closing the CDR3 is absent here, so this likely arose from a read error. Because the CDR3's place on the DNA is in doubt, the DNA is left out and the CDR3 is given as listed by TCRdb. The V gene is TRBV27, the J gene TRBJ1-1; the table names TRBD1, a call not compared with the DNA. The CDR3 numbers 10 amino acids, ends counted. Germline values: CDR1 MNHEY, CDR2 SMNVEV (reference sequence). CDR3 sequence: CASSPREGFL.

This chain links TRBV7-2 with TRBJ2-1; maybe TRBD2 (5 bases). The CDR3 extends over 14 amino acids. The V gene's germline CDR1 is SGHTA and CDR2 FQGNSA. Deletions cut 7 bases from V and 0 bases from J, with 10 bases between. The CDR3 protein is CASIRGSSYNEQFF. DNA of the CDR3: TGTGCCAGCATTCGTGGGAGCTCCTACAATGAGCAGTTCTTC.

This clone is a singleton in its sample. The chain links TRBV6-9 to TRBJ1-2, with D hard to call. The CDR3 consists of 13 residues. The V gene's germline CDR1 is MNHGY and CDR2 SVAAGI. Trimming removed 3 bases at V and 4 bases at J, with 9 bases between. The CDR3 is CASSYSDIYGYTF. The CDR3 nucleotides read TGTGCCAGCAGTTACTCAGACATCTATGGCTACACCTTC.

V gene TRBV9 combines with J gene TRBJ2-1; the match to TRBD2 covers 10 bases. The CDR3 loop spans 13 amino acids. Germline values: CDR1 SGDLS, CDR2 YYNGEE. Trimming cost V 6 bases and J 10 bases; bases outside gene matches: 7. CDR3 loop: CASNPAGGREQFF. DNA of the CDR3: TGTGCCAGCAACCCAGCGGGAGGGCGAGAGCAGTTCTTC. Full variable domain (rest looked up from reference TRBV9 and TRBJ2-1): DSGVTQTPKHLITATGQRVTLRCSPRSGDLSVYWYQQSLDQGLQFLIQYYNGEERAKGNILERFSAQQFPDLHSELNLSSLELGDSALYFCASNPAGGREQFFGPGTRLTVL.

This clone was found a few times. The chain employs TRBV30 and TRBJ2-7; TRBD1 might be the D (6 bases). This CDR3 is built from 16 residues. Trimming stripped 2 bases from V and 6 bases from J, with 23 bases between. CDR1 GTSNPN and CDR2 SVGIG come from the germline V gene (reference sequence). CDR3 sequence (DNA): TGTGCCTGGAGTAGACGGACAGTGGGTTACGGATCCGAGCAGTACTTC. Its translation: CAWSRRTVGYGSEQYF.